This T cell receptor beta chain was identified in a study of siplizumab effects on memory and regulatory T cells. Study-wide points: Greater diversity than memory cells seemed evident in naive T cells, which also appeared to be major alloresponse contributors. Mappable alloreactive CD4+ clones were on average around 66% Treg-derived with siplizumab, roughly 30% in controls. No more than a minor fraction of alloreactive clones could be traced back to unstimulated subsets. Significantly reduced by siplizumab was the cumulative frequency of alloreactive sequences, namely those traceable to unstimulated CD4+ memory cells.

A note on this clone: The antigen is undetermined.

Sequencing used immunoSEQ multiplex PCR; TCRdb keeps in-frame clones, though not all of them. The sample has about 100,000 clones, around 94% seen once; the top ten hold approximately 0.58%. Germline-derived CDR1 and CDR2 are SGHVS and FNYEAQ. Trimming stripped 6 bases from V and 2 bases from J, with 11 bases between. This CDR3 spans 14 amino acids. V and J are TRBV7-6 and TRBJ1-3; D unresolved. Sequencing was performed on Tregs sorted from blood. This TCR was sampled from a human donor in good health. CDR3 nucleotides: TGTGCCAGCAGTCCGATGACCGCTGGAAACACCATATATTTT. Translated, it gives CASSPMTAGNTIYF.